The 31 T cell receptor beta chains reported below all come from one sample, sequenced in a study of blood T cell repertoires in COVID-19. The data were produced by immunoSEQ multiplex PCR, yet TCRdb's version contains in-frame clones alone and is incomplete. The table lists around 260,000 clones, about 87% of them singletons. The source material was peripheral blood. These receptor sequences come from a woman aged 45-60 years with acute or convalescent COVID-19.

CDR3 sequence: CASRRTGPHYGYTF. CDR3 nucleotide sequence: TGTGCCAGCAGAAGGACTGGGCCCCACTATGGCTACACCTTC. V is TRBV27 and J is TRBJ1-2; D is undetermined. The CDR3 contains 14 residues. Trimming pared 6 bases from V and 3 bases from J, leaving 14 bases between. CDR1 is MNHEY, CDR2 SMNVEV, per germline (reference sequence).

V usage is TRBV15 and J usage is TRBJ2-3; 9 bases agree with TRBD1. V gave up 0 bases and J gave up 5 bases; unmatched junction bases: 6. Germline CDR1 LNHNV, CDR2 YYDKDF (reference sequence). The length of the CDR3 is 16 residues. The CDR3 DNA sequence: TGTGCCACCAGCAGAGACTGGACAGGGGCAGGAGATACGCAGTATTTT. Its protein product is CATSRDWTGAGDTQYF.

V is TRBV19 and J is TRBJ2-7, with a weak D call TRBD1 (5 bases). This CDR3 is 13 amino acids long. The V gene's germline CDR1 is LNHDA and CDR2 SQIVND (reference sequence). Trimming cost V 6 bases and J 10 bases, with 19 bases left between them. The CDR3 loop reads CASSPILGHVQYF. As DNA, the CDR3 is TGTGCCAGTAGCCCCATCTTAGGACACGTCCAGTACTTC.

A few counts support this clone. The CDR3 DNA follows: TGCAGCGCCGGGACACTTAACACCGGGGAGCTGTTTTTT. Its translation is CSAGTLNTGELFF. This chain links TRBV29-1 with TRBJ2-2; D possibly corresponds to TRBD1 (6 bases). Trimming removed 7 bases at V and 2 bases at J, with 11 bases between. Germline CDR1 is SQVTM and CDR2 is ANQGSEA. The CDR3 covers 13 residues.

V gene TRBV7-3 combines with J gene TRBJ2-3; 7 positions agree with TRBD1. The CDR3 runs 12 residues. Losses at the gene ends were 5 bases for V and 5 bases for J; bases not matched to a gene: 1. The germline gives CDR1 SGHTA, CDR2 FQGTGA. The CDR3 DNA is TGTGCCAGCAGCGGGGACAGAGATACGCAGTATTTT. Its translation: CASSGDRDTQYF.

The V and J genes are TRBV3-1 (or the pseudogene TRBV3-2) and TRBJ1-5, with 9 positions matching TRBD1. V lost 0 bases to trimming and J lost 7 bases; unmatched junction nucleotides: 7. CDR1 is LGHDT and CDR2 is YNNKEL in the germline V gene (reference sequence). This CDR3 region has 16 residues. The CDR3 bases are TGTGCCAGCAGCCAAGATTCGGGACAGGGCGAACAGCCCCAGCATTTT. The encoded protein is CASSQDSGQGEQPQHF.

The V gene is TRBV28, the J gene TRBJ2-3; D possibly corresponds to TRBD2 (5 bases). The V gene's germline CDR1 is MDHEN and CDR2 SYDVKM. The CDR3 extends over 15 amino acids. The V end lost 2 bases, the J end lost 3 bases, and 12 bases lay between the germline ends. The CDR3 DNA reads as TGTGCCAGCAGTTTAAGGGTACTAGTTACAGATACGCAGTATTTT. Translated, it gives CASSLRVLVTDTQYF.

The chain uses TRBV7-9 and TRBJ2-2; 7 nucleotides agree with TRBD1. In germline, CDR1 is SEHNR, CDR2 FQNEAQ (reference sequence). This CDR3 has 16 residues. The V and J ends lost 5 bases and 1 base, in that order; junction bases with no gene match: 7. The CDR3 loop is CASSAYRGQNTGELFF. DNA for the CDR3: TGTGCCAGCAGCGCCTACAGGGGCCAGAACACCGGGGAGCTGTTTTTT.

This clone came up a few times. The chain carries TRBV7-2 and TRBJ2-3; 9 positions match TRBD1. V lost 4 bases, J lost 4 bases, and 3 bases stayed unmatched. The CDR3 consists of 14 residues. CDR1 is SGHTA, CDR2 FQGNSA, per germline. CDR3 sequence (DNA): TGTGCCAGCAGCTGGGGACAGGGCGCAGATACGCAGTATTTT. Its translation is CASSWGQGADTQYF.

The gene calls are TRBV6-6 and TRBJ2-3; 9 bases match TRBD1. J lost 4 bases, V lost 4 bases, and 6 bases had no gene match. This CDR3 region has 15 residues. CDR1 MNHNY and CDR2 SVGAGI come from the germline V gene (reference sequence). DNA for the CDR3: TGTGCCAGCAGTTGGCGGACAGGGGACCCAGATACGCAGTATTTT. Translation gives CASSWRTGDPDTQYF.

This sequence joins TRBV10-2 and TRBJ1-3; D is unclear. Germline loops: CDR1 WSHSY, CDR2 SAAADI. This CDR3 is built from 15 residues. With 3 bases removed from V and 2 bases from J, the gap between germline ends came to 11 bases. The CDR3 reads CASSEPKVAGNTIYF. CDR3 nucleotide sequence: TGCGCCAGCAGTGAACCCAAAGTAGCTGGAAACACCATATATTTT.

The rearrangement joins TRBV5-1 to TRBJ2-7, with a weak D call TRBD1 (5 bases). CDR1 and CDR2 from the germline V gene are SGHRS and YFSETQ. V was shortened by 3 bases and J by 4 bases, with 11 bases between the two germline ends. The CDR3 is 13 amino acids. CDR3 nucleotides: TGCGCCAGCAGCTCACCGCGGACATACGAGCAGTACTTC. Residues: CASSSPRTYEQYF.

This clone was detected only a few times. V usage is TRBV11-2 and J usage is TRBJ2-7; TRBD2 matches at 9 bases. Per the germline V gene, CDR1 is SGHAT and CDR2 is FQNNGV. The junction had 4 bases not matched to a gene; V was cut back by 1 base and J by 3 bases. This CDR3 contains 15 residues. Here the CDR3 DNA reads TGTGCCAGCAGCTTAGGAGTAGCGGGAGTCTACGAGCAGTACTTC. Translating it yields CASSLGVAGVYEQYF. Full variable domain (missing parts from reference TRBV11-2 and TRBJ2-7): EAGVAQSPRYKIIEKRQSVAFWCNPISGHATLYWYQQILGQGPKLLIQFQNNGVVDDSQLPKDRFSAERLKGVDSTLKIQPAKLEDSAVYLCASSLGVAGVYEQYFGPGTRLTVT.

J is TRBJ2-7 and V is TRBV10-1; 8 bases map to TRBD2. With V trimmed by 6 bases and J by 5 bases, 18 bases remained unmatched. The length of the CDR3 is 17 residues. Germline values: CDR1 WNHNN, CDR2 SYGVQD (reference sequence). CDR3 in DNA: TGCGCCAGCAGCCCCAATCTTGGGAGCGGGAGCGGAAACGAGCAGTACTTC. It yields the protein CASSPNLGSGSGNEQYF.

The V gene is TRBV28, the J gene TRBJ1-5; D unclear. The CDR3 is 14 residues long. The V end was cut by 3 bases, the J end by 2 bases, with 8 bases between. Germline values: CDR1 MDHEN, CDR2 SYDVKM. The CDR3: CASSLPPGNQPQHF. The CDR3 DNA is TGTGCCAGCAGTTTGCCCCCGGGCAATCAGCCCCAGCATTTT. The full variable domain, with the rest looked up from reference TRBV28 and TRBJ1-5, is DVKVTQSSRYLVKRTGEKVFLECVQDMDHENMFWYRQDPGLGLRLIYFSYDVKMKEKGDIPEGYSVSREKKERFSLILESASTNQTSMYLCASSLPPGNQPQHFGDGTRLSIL.

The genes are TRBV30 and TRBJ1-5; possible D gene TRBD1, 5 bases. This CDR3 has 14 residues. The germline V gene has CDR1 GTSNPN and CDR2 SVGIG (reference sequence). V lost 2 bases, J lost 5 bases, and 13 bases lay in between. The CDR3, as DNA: TGTGCCTGGAGTAACGGGGGTCTAGATCAGCCCCAGCATTTT. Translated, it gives CAWSNGGLDQPQHF.

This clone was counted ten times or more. The DNA for the CDR3 is TGTGCCAGCAGCCTGGGACAGGGCTATGGCTACACCTTC. Encoded protein: CASSLGQGYGYTF. V is TRBV7-3 and J is TRBJ1-2; 9 nucleotides line up with TRBD1. The V and J ends lost 5 bases and 4 bases, in that order; junction bases with no gene match: 2. The CDR3 length is 13 residues. Germline CDR1 is SGHTA and CDR2 is FQGTGA.

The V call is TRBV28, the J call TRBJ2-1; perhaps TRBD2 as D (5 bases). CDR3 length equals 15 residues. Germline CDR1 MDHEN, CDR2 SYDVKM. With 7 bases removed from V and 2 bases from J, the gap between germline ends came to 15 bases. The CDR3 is CASTNTSAAYNEQFF. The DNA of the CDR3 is TGTGCCAGCACCAACACTAGTGCCGCCTACAATGAGCAGTTCTTC. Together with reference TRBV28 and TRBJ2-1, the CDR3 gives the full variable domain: DVKVTQSSRYLVKRTGEKVFLECVQDMDHENMFWYRQDPGLGLRLIYFSYDVKMKEKGDIPEGYSVSREKKERFSLILESASTNQTSMYLCASTNTSAAYNEQFFGPGTRLTVL.

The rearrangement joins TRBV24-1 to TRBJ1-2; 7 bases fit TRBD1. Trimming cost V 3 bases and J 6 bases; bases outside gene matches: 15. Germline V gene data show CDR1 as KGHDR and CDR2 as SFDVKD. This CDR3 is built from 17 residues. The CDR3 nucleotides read TGTGCCACCAGTGATCCGGGGCTCCGACAGGGATGGGATGGCTACACCTTC. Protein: CATSDPGLRQGWDGYTF.

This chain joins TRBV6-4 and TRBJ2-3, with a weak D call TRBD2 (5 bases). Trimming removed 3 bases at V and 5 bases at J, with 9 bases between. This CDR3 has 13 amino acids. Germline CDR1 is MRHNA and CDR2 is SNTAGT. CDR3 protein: CASSELRGDTQYF. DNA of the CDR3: TGTGCCAGCAGTGAACTTCGGGGAGATACGCAGTATTTT.

The CDR3 reads CARGHPNTGELFF. CDR3 in DNA: TGTGCCAGGGGACATCCCAACACCGGGGAGCTGTTTTTT. The chain couples TRBV19 to TRBJ2-2; maybe TRBD1 (6 bases). This CDR3 is 13 amino acids long. In germline, CDR1 is LNHDA, CDR2 SQIVND (reference sequence). V gave up 9 bases and J gave up 2 bases, with 10 bases separating them.

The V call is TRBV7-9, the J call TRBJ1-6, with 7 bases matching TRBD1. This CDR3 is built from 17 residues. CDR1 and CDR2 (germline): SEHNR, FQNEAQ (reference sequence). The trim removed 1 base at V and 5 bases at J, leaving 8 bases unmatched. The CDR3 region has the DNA TGTGCCAGCAGCTTAGGGAAGGACAGGAACGATAATTCACCCCTCCACTTT. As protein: CASSLGKDRNDNSPLHF.

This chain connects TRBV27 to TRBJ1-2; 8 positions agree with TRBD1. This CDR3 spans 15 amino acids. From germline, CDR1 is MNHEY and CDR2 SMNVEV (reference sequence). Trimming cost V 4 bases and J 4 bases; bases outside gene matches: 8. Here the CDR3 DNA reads TGTGCCAGCAGTTACTATACGGACAGGGTCTATGGCTACACCTTC. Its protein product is CASSYYTDRVYGYTF.

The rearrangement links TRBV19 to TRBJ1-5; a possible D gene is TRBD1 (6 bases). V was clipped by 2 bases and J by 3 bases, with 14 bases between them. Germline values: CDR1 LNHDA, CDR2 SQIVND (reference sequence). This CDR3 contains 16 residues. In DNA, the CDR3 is TGTGCCAGTAGTATAAGGGGGACGGCCTACAATCAGCCCCAGCATTTT. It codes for CASSIRGTAYNQPQHF.

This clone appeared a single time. The CDR3 DNA follows: TGCAGTGCTAGTTTGGTAGCGGGTGAGCAGTACTTC. As protein: CSASLVAGEQYF. The V gene is TRBV20-1, the J gene TRBJ2-7; 7 bases are shared with TRBD2. CDR3 length: 12 amino acids. The V gene end was trimmed by 3 bases and the J gene end by 7 bases; junction bases not matched to a gene: 6. Looked up from germline, CDR1 is DFQATT and CDR2 is SNEGSKA (reference sequence).

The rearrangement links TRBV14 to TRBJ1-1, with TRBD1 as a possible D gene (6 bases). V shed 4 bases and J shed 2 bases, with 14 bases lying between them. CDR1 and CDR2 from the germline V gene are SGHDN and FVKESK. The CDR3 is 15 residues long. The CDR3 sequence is CASSPLPRGNTEAFF. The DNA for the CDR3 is TGTGCCAGCAGCCCACTCCCCAGGGGAAACACTGAAGCTTTCTTT.

Here the CDR3 reads CAWWDRVGTNEKLFF. Written as DNA, the CDR3 is TGTGCCTGGTGGGACAGGGTAGGAACTAATGAAAAACTGTTTTTT. The rearrangement uses TRBV30 and TRBJ1-4; TRBD1 matches 9 bases. CDR1 and CDR2 from the germline V gene are GTSNPN and SVGIG (reference sequence). V lost 5 bases to trimming and J lost 1 base; unmatched junction nucleotides: 5. The CDR3 runs 15 residues.

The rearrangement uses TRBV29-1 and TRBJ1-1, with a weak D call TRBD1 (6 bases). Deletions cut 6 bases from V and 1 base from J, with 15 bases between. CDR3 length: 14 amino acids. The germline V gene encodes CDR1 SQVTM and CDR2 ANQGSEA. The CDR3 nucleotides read TGCAGCGTCCCCTGGGGGACAAAGAACACTGAAGCTTTCTTT. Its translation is CSVPWGTKNTEAFF.

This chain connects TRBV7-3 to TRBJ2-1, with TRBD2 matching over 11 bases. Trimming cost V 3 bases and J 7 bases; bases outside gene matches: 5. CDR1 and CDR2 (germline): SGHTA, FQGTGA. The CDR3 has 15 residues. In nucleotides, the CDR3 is TGTGCCAGCAGCTTGACTAGCGGGAATCTTAATGAGCAGTTCTTC. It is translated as CASSLTSGNLNEQFF. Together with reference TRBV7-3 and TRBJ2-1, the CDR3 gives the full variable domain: GAGVSQTPSNKVTEKGKYVELRCDPISGHTALYWYRQSLGQGPEFLIYFQGTGAADDSGLPNDRFFAVRPEGSVSTLKIQRTERGDSAVYLCASSLTSGNLNEQFFGPGTRLTVL.

The CDR3, as DNA: TGTGCCAGCAGCCAAGATGGGTGGCGGGAGGGCCGCGAGCAGTACTTC. Its protein product is CASSQDGWREGREQYF. The gene calls are TRBV3-1 (or the pseudogene TRBV3-2) and TRBJ2-7, with 9 bases fitting TRBD2. V lost 0 bases to trimming and J lost 6 bases; unmatched junction nucleotides: 9. Germline CDR1 is LGHDT and CDR2 is YNNKEL (reference sequence). This CDR3 spans 16 amino acids.

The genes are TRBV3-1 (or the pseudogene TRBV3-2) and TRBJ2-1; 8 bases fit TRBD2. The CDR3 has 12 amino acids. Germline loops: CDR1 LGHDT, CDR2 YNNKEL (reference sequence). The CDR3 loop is CATGGLHNEQFF. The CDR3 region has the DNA TGTGCAACGGGGGGGCTTCACAATGAGCAGTTCTTC.